The 18 T cell receptor beta chains below all came from one sample that was sequenced in a study of cytomegalovirus exposure and HLA in healthy donors. PCR employed 60 Vbeta and 13 Jbeta primers. The repertoire was sequenced with immunoSEQ multiplex PCR; TCRdb's copy has only in-frame clones and lacks some. The table records around 140,000 clones, about 61% of them present only once. The sequenced material came from PBMCs. These receptors were taken from a woman between 40 and 55 years old in good health and CMV-seronegative.

There are a few counts of this clone. This rearrangement joins TRBV5-1 to TRBJ1-4; 9 nucleotides line up with TRBD1. V shed 5 bases and J 6 bases; nucleotides not matched to a gene: 8. The CDR3 spans 15 residues. Germline V gene data show CDR1 as SGHRS and CDR2 as YFSETQ. The CDR3 DNA reads TGCGCCAGCAGTGCACAGGGGGCATGGGATGAAAAACTGTTTTTT. This sequence encodes CASSAQGAWDEKLFF.

This sequence joins TRBV2 and TRBJ1-1; D might be TRBD1 (6 bases). The CDR3 is 15 residues long. The V gene's germline CDR1 is SNHLY and CDR2 FYNNEI. V was clipped by 4 bases and J by 3 bases, with 15 bases between them. The CDR3 DNA follows: TGTGCCAGCAGTGCACAGGGAGGGAGGGACACTGAAGCTTTCTTT. Its translation is CASSAQGGRDTEAFF.

The chain recombines TRBV15 with TRBJ1-2; the D gene is possibly TRBD1 (6 bases). Germline V gives CDR1 LNHNV, CDR2 YYDKDF (reference sequence). Trimming removed 1 base from V and 8 bases from J, with 14 bases in between. CDR3 length: 14 amino acids. CDR3 DNA: TGTGCCACCAGCAGAGCGACAGGCCCAGGGGGCTACACCTTC. Amino acids: CATSRATGPGGYTF.

This clone has a single count. The V call is TRBV5-5, the J call TRBJ2-7; tentative D call: TRBD1 (6 bases). Per germline, CDR1 SGHKS and CDR2 YYEKEE (reference sequence). The CDR3 has 15 amino acids. The V end was cut by 0 bases, the J end by 2 bases, with 12 bases between. CDR3 protein: CASSLEGGSAYEQYF. CDR3 coding DNA: TGTGCCAGCAGCTTGGAAGGGGGATCAGCCTACGAGCAGTACTTC.

This clone was detected once. The chain links TRBV5-8 to TRBJ1-5; D is undetermined. Germline assignment: CDR1 SGHTS and CDR2 YDEGEE. Trimming pared 3 bases from V and 6 bases from J, leaving 10 bases between. The CDR3 sequence is 13 residues long. The CDR3 DNA is TGTGCCAGCAGCTCCTCAGGTCTTCAGCCCCAGCATTTT. The encoded protein is CASSSSGLQPQHF.

V and J are TRBV5-1 and TRBJ2-7; the D gene is possibly TRBD1 (5 bases). CDR1 and CDR2 from the germline V gene are SGHRS and YFSETQ. The V gene lost 0 bases and the J gene lost 2 bases, with 12 bases spanning the gap. The CDR3 has 15 amino acids. The CDR3 is CASSLADVGAYEQYF. The CDR3 nucleotides are TGCGCCAGCAGCTTGGCCGACGTAGGGGCCTACGAGCAGTACTTC.

In its sample, this clone was seen once. The chain combines TRBV19 with TRBJ1-5; D is perhaps TRBD1 (6 bases). The V end lost 6 bases, the J end lost 7 bases, and 16 bases lay between the germline ends. This CDR3 comprises 14 residues. Germline V CDR1 and CDR2: LNHDA, SQIVND (reference sequence). CDR3: CASRDSGGRQPQHF. The CDR3 nucleotides are TGTGCCAGTAGGGACTCGGGGGGCCGCCAGCCCCAGCATTTT.

The chain carries TRBV2 and TRBJ1-1; no firm D call. The CDR3 spans 14 residues. Germline CDR1 reads SNHLY; CDR2 reads FYNNEI. The V end lost 3 bases, the J end lost 0 bases, and 8 bases lay between the germline ends. CDR3 coding DNA: TGTGCCAGCAGTGATGAGCTGCTGAACACTGAAGCTTTCTTT. This gives the protein CASSDELLNTEAFF.

The chain has TRBV30 and TRBJ1-2; D remains ambiguous. Germline CDR1 and CDR2: GTSNPN and SVGIG (reference sequence). V lost 0 bases and J 5 bases, leaving 16 bases between the germline ends. The CDR3 covers 15 residues. The CDR3 nucleotides are TGTGCCTGGAGTGTAAGCTCCCAACCCTTGTATGGCTACACCTTC. Translating it yields CAWSVSSQPLYGYTF. The full variable domain, completed using reference TRBV30 and TRBJ1-2, is SQTIHQWPATLVQPVGSPLSLECTVEGTSNPNLYWYRQAAGRGLQLLFYSVGIGQISSEVPQNLSASRPQDRQFILSSKKLLLSDSGFYLCAWSVSSQPLYGYTFGSGTRLTVV.

This clone occurred a few times. CDR3 residues: CASSSGQVMNTEAFF. The DNA for the CDR3 is TGTGCCAGCAGCTCAGGACAGGTCATGAACACTGAAGCTTTCTTT. This rearrangement joins TRBV11-2 to TRBJ1-1; 7 bases are a match to TRBD1. V shed 4 bases, J shed 0 bases, and the junction held 5 bases outside the gene matches. The CDR3 runs 15 residues. Germline CDR1 SGHAT, CDR2 FQNNGV.

In this sample, this clone turned up a few times. The chain carries TRBV9 and TRBJ1-2; TRBD1 is a possible D gene (5 bases). The V end lost 1 base, the J end lost 8 bases, and 12 bases lay between the germline ends. The CDR3 is made up of 13 amino acids. Germline V gene sequence: CDR1 SGDLS, CDR2 YYNGEE. CDR3 region: CASSVLTGGGYTF. DNA for the CDR3: TGTGCCAGCAGCGTACTCACGGGGGGAGGCTACACCTTC.

This chain uses TRBV28 with TRBJ1-5; D remains unclear. Germline V gene lookup returns CDR1 MDHEN and CDR2 SYDVKM. The CDR3 consists of 15 residues. Trimming cost V 6 bases and J 3 bases, with 15 bases left between them. The CDR3 DNA reads as TGTGCCAGCAGCCCAACGCGGGGAAACAATCAGCCCCAGCATTTT. Protein product: CASSPTRGNNQPQHF.

The rearrangement uses TRBV5-4 and TRBJ2-2; 8 nucleotides line up with TRBD2. V gave up 9 bases and J gave up 1 base; unmatched junction bases: 11. This CDR3 is built from 16 residues. Germline-derived CDR1 and CDR2 are SGHNT and YYREEE (reference sequence). The CDR3 DNA follows: TGTGCCATCGGGGGGGACGTAAGAAGGAACACCGGGGAGCTGTTTTTT. Amino acid sequence: CAIGGDVRRNTGELFF.

This clone was seen only a few times. At one end, the junction sequence differs from germline, possibly due to a read error. This sequence joins TRBV5-6 and TRBJ2-1; no definite D call. CDR3 length equals 14 residues. Germline V gene sequence: CDR1 SGHDT, CDR2 YYEEEE. The CDR3, as DNA: TGTGCCAGCAGCCTCCGAACCCCTCACCCGGCCAGGCTCTTC. Its protein is CASSLRTPHPARLF.

CDR3 coding DNA: TGTGCCATCGGGGCGATCGAGCAAGAGACCCAGTACTTC. It encodes CAIGAIEQETQYF. The genes are TRBV10-3 and TRBJ2-5; a possible D gene is TRBD1 (5 bases). CDR3 length equals 13 residues. CDR1 and CDR2 (germline): ENHRY, SYGVKD. The V gene lost 8 bases and the J gene lost 2 bases, with 12 bases spanning the gap.

The rearrangement links TRBV28 to TRBJ2-4; maybe TRBD2 (5 bases). V lost 5 bases and J 4 bases, leaving 15 bases between the germline ends. The CDR3 covers 15 residues. Germline values: CDR1 MDHEN, CDR2 SYDVKM. The CDR3 DNA follows: TGTGCCAGCAGTCCGCTTCGGGAACAGAAAAACATTCAGTACTTC. This sequence encodes CASSPLREQKNIQYF.

V is TRBV7-2 and J is TRBJ2-1; 9 bases map to TRBD2. Germline CDR1 and CDR2: SGHTA and FQGNSA. V lost 8 bases and J lost 8; bases outside the gene matches: 10. CDR3 size: 14 residues. The CDR3: CASGAGLAIDEQFF. The CDR3, as DNA: TGTGCCAGCGGGGCGGGACTAGCTATTGATGAGCAGTTCTTC.

This chain joins TRBV29-1 and TRBJ1-2; D gene unclear. Germline values: CDR1 SQVTM, CDR2 ANQGSEA. The V end lost 4 bases, the J end lost 1 base, and 16 bases lay between the germline ends. The CDR3 has 15 residues. As DNA, the CDR3 is TGCAGCGTTGTTACTGACGGACTCGTTAACTATGGCTACACCTTC. Its translation is CSVVTDGLVNYGYTF.